The text below deals with one T cell receptor (beta chain). What it binds is unknown. These data belong to a study of shared clonotypes between healthy human individuals. Study in general: The study used three CD4 naive, three CD4 memory, two CD8 naive and one CD8 memory plate per donor.

Study conclusions and caveats: The four-donor shared clonotypes exceeded non-shared clonotypes in generation probability, with non-shared ones scoring lower.

Trimming pared 3 bases from V and 4 bases from J, leaving 16 bases between. Germline values: CDR1 LGHNT, CDR2 FRNRAP. The CDR3 length is 16 residues. In the sorted-subset replicate PCRs, around 0.2 ug DNA, tens of thousands of T cell genomes, was used. Authors' analysis steps: Junction-only immunoSEQ data arrived without quality scores, meaning filtering differed. TCRdb's table, derived via immunoSEQ multiplex PCR, lists solely in-frame clones and lacks some. V, J and clone size reflect that table, while D and trimming were determined from the DNA. The table includes approximately 2,300,000 clones, 92% detected once.

Sequencing was performed on naive CD4+ T cells from PBMCs. The subset here: CD45RA+ positively selected. This receptor was obtained from a man younger than 35 in good health. Some clones in this sample may be carry-over from other donors' samples. The chain couples TRBV12-5 to TRBJ2-1, with a tentative D call TRBD2 (5 bases). The CDR3 is CASGLGLTGSYNEQFF. CDR3 nucleotides: TGTGCTAGTGGTTTAGGTCTGACGGGATCTTACAATGAGCAGTTCTTC.